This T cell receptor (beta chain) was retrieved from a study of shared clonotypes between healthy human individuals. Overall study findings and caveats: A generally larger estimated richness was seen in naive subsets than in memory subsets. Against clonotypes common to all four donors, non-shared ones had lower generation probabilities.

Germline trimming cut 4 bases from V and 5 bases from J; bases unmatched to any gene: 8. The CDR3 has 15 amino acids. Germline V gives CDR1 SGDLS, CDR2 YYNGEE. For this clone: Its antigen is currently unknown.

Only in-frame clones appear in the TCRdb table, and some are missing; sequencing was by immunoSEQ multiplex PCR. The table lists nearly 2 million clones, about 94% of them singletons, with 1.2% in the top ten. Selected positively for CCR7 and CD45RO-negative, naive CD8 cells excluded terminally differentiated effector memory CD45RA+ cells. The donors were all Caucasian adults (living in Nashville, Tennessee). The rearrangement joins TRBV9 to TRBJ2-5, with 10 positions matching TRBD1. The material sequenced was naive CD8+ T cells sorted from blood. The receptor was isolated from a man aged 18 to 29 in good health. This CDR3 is CASSPGTGARETQYF. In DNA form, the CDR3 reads TGTGCCAGCAGCCCGGGGACAGGGGCCCGGGAGACCCAGTACTTC.